This entry describes one TCR beta chain. This entry belongs to a study of cytomegalovirus exposure and HLA in healthy donors. The CDR3 is 13 residues long. Trimming took 6 bases from V and 1 from J, leaving 9 bases between them. Germline CDR1 reads MNHEY; CDR2 reads SMNVEV (reference sequence). 13 Jbeta primers and 60 Vbeta primers were used for the PCR. Assay used: immunoSEQ multiplex PCR; TCRdb lists only in-frame clones, some missing. The sample table sets out 200,000 to 250,000 clones. Sequencing used PBMCs. The J gene is TRBJ1-1, the V gene TRBV27; TRBD1 might be the D (6 bases). This receptor was identified in a girl between 2 and 10 years old in good health and CMV-seropositive. CDR3 in amino acids: CASSLQGNTEAFF. In nucleotides, the CDR3 is TGTGCCAGCAGCCTACAGGGGAACACTGAAGCTTTCTTT.